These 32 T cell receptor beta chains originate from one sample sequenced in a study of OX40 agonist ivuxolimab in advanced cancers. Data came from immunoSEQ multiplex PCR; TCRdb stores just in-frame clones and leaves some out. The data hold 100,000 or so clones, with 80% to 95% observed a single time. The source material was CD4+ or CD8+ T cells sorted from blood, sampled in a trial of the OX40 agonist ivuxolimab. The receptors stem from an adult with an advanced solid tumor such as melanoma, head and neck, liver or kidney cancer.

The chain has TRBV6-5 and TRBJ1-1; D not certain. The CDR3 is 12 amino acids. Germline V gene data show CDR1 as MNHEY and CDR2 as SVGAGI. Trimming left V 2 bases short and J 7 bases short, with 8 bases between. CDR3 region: CASSYAAGEAFF. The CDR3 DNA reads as TGTGCCAGCAGTTACGCAGCGGGTGAAGCTTTCTTT.

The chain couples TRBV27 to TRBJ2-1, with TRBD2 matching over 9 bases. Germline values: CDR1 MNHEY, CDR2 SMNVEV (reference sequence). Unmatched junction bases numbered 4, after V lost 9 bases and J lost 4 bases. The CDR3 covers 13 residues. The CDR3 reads CASGLALYNEQFF. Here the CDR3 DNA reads TGTGCCAGTGGACTAGCGCTTTACAATGAGCAGTTCTTC.

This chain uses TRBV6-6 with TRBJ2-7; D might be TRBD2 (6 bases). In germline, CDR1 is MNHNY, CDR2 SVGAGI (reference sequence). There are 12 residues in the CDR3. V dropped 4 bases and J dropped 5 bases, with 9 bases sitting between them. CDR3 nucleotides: TGTGCCAGCAGTTCGTGGGGGGACGAGCAGTACTTC. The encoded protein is CASSSWGDEQYF.

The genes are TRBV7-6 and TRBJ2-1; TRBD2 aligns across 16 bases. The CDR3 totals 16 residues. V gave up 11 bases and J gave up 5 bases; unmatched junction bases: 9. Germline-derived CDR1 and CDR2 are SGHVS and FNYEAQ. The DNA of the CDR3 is TGTGCCGGTTCGCCGGGACTAGCGGGAGGGGACAATGAGCAGTTCTTC. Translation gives CAGSPGLAGGDNEQFF. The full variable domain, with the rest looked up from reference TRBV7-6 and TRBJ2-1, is GAGVSQSPRYKVTKRGQDVALRCDPISGHVSLYWYRQALGQGPEFLTYFNYEAQQDKSGLPNDRFSAERPEGSISTLTIQRTEQRDSAMYRCAGSPGLAGGDNEQFFGPGTRLTVL.

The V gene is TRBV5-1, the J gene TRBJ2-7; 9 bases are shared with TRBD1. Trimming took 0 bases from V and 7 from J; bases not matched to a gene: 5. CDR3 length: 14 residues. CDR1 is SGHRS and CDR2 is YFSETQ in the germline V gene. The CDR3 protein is CASSLEGTGQEQYF. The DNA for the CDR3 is TGCGCCAGCAGCTTGGAGGGGACAGGGCAGGAGCAGTACTTC.

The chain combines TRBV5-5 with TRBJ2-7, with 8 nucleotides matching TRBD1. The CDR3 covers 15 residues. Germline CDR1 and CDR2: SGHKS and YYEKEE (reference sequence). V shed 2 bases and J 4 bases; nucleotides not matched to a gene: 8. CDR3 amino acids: CASSFGRGLGYEQYF. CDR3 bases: TGTGCCAGCAGCTTCGGCAGGGGGCTTGGATACGAGCAGTACTTC.

The CDR3: CASSYPGTGIYEQYF. The DNA of the CDR3 is TGTGCCAGCAGTTACCCCGGGACAGGGATCTACGAGCAGTACTTC. The gene calls are TRBV6-6 and TRBJ2-7, with 9 bases fitting TRBD1. CDR1 is MNHNY, CDR2 SVGAGI, per germline (reference sequence). With V trimmed by 2 bases and J by 3 bases, 5 bases remained unmatched. The CDR3 loop spans 15 amino acids.

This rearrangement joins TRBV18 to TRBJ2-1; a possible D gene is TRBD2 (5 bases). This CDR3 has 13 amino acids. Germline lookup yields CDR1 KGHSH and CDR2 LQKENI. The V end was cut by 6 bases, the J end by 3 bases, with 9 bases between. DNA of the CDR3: TGTGCCAGCTCCGCCGGAGGCTACAATGAGCAGTTCTTC. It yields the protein CASSAGGYNEQFF.

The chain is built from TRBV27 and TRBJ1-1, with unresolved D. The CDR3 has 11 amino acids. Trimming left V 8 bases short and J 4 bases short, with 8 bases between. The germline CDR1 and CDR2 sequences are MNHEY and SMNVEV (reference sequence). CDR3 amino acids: CASLKGTEAFF. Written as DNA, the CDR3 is TGTGCCAGCTTGAAGGGCACTGAAGCTTTCTTT.

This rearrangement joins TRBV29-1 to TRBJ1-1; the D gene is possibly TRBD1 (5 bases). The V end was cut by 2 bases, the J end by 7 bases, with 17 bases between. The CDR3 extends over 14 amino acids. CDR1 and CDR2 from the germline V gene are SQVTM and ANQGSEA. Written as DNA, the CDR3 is TGCAGCGTTGAATTCGGGCAGGGAAGAGGTGAAGCTTTCTTT. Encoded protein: CSVEFGQGRGEAFF.

DNA for the CDR3: TGCGCCAGCAGTCAATCGTTCTCGGCAGGGATTACAGATACGCAGTATTTT. The encoded protein is CASSQSFSAGITDTQYF. The chain links TRBV23-1 to TRBJ2-3, with D possibly TRBD1 on 5 matching bases. TRBV23-1 counts as an open reading frame of uncertain function. V shed 0 bases and J shed 3 bases, with 16 bases lying between them. The CDR3 sequence is 17 residues long.

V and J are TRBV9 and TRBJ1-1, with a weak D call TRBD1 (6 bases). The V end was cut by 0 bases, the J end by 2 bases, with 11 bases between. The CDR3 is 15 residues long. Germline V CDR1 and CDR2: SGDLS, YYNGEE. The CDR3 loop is CASSVARTANTEAFF. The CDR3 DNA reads TGTGCCAGCAGCGTAGCCCGGACAGCTAACACTGAAGCTTTCTTT.

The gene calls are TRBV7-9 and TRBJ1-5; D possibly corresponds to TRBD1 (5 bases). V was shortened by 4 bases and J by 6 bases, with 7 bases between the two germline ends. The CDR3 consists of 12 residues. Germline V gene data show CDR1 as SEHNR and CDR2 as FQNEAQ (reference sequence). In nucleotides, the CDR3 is TGTGCCAGCAGCTCAGACAGTCAGCCCCAGCATTTT. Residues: CASSSDSQPQHF.

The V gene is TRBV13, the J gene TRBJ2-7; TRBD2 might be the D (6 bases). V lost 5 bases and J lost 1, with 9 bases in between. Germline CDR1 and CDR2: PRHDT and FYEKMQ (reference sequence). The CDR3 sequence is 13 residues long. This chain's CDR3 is CASSQGLSYEQYF. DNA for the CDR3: TGTGCCAGCAGCCAAGGACTATCCTACGAGCAGTACTTC.

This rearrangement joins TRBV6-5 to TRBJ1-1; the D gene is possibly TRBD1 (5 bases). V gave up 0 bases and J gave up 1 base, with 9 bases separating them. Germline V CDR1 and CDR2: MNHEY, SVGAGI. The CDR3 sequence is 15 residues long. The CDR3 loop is CASSYSDTGNTEAFF. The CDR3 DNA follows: TGTGCCAGCAGTTACTCAGATACAGGGAACACTGAAGCTTTCTTT.

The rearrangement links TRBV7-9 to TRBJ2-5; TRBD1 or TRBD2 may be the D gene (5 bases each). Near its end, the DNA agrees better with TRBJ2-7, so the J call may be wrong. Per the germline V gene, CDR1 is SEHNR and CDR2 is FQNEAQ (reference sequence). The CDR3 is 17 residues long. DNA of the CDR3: TGTGCCAGCACCAACCGCGACGGGACGTTAAGCTCCTACGAGCAGTACTTC. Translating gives CASTNRDGTLSSYEQYF.

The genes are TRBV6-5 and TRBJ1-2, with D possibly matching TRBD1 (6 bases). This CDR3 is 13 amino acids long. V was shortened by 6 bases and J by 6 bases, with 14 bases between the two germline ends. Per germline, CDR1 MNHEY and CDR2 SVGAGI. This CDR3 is CASSPGAGDGYTF. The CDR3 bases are TGTGCCAGCAGCCCCGGGGCAGGGGATGGCTACACCTTC.

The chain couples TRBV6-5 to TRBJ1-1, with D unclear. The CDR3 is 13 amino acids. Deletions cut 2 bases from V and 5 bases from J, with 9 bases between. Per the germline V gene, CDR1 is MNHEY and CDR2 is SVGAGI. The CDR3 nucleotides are TGTGCCAGCAGTTACGGGCGGGGTACTGAAGCTTTCTTT. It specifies CASSYGRGTEAFF.

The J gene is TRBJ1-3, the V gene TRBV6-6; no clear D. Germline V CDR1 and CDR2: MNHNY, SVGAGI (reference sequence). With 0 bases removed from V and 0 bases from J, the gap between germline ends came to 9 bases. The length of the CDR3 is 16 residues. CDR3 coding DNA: TGTGCCAGCAGTTACTCACAAGCAGACTCTGGAAACACCATATATTTT. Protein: CASSYSQADSGNTIYF.

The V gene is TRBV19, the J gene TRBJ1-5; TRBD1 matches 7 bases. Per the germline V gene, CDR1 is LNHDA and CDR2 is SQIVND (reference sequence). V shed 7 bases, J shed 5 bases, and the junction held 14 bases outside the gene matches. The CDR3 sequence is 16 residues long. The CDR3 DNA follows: TGTGCCAGTACCCACGACAGGGAGACAAGGGATCAGCCCCAGCATTTT. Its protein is CASTHDRETRDQPQHF. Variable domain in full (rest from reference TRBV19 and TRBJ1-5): DGGITQSPKYLFRKEGQNVTLSCEQNLNHDAMYWYRQDPGQGLRLIYYSQIVNDFQKGDIAEGYSVSREKKESFPLTVTSAQKNPTAFYLCASTHDRETRDQPQHFGDGTRLSIL.

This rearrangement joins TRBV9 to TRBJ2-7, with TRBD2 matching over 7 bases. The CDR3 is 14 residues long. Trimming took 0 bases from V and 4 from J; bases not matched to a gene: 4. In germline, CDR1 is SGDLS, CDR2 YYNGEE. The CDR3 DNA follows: TGTGCCAGCAGCGTAGCTGCTAGCGGTTACGAGCAGTACTTC. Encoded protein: CASSVAASGYEQYF.

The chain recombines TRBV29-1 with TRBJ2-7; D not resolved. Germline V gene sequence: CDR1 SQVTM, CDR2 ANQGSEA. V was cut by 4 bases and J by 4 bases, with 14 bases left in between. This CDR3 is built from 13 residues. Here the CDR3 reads CSVVSGRLYEQYF. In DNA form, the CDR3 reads TGCAGCGTTGTGTCTGGCCGACTTTACGAGCAGTACTTC.

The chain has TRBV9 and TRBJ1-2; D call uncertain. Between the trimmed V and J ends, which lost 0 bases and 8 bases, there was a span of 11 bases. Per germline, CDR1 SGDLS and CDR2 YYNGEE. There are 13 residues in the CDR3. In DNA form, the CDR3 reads TGTGCCAGCAGCGTAGTAACCGGGCAAGGCTACACCTTC. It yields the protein CASSVVTGQGYTF.

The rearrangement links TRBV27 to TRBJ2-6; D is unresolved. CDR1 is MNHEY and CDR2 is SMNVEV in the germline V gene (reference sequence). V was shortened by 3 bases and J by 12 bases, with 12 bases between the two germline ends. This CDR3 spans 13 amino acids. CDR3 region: CASSFTHRSVLTF. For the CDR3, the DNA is TGTGCCAGCAGTTTTACCCATCGGAGCGTCCTGACTTTC.

CDR3 protein: CASTPSGHSYNEQFF. In DNA form, the CDR3 reads TGTGCCAGTACCCCCTCAGGGCACTCCTACAATGAGCAGTTCTTC. The genes are TRBV19 and TRBJ2-1; tentatively, D is TRBD1 (5 bases). Germline CDR1 LNHDA, CDR2 SQIVND (reference sequence). The CDR3 covers 15 residues. Trimming pared 7 bases from V and 0 bases from J, leaving 13 bases between.

The CDR3 DNA reads as TGTGCCAGCAGCTTGAGGTATTCCTACAATGAGCAGTTCTTC. This gives the protein CASSLRYSYNEQFF. This chain connects TRBV7-2 to TRBJ2-1, with D uncertain. The CDR3 is 14 residues long. V lost 3 bases and J lost 1, with 7 bases in between. The germline gives CDR1 SGHTA, CDR2 FQGNSA.

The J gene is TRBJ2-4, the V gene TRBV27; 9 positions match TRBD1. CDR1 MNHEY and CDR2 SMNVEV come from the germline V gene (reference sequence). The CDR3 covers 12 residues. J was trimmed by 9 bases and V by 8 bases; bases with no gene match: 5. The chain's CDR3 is CASGTGSIIQYF. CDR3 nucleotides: TGTGCCAGCGGGACAGGGAGTATCATTCAGTACTTC.

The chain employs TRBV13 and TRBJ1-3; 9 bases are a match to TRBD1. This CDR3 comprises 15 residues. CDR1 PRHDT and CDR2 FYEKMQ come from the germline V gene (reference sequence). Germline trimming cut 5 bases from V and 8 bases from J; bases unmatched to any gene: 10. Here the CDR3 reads CASSQGQGRGDTIYF. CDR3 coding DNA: TGTGCCAGCAGCCAGGGACAGGGACGTGGGGACACCATATATTTT.

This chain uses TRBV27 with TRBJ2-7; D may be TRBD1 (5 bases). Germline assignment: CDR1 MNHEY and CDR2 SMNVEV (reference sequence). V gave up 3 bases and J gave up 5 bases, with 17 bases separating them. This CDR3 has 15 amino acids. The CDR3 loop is CASSFSQGIRHEQYF. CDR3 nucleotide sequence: TGTGCCAGCAGTTTTTCCCAGGGAATTCGCCACGAGCAGTACTTC.

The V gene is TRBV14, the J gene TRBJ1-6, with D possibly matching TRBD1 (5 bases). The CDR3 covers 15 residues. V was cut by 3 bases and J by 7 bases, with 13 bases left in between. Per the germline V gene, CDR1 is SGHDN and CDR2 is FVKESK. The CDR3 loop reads CASSQQGVINSPLHF. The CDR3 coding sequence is TGTGCCAGCAGCCAGCAAGGGGTGATCAATTCACCCCTCCACTTT.

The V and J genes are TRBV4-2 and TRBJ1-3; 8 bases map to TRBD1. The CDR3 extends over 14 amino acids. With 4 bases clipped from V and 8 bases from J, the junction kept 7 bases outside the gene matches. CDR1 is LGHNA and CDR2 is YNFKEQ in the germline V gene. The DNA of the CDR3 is TGTGCCAGCAGCCCGGACAGGGCAATCGACACCATATATTTT. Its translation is CASSPDRAIDTIYF.

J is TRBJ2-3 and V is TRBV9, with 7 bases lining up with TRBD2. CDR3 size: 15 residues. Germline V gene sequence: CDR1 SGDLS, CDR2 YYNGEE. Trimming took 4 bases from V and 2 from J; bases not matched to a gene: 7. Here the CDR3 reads CASSPGTTNTDTQYF. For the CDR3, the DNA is TGTGCCAGCAGCCCCGGGACTACTAACACAGATACGCAGTATTTT.